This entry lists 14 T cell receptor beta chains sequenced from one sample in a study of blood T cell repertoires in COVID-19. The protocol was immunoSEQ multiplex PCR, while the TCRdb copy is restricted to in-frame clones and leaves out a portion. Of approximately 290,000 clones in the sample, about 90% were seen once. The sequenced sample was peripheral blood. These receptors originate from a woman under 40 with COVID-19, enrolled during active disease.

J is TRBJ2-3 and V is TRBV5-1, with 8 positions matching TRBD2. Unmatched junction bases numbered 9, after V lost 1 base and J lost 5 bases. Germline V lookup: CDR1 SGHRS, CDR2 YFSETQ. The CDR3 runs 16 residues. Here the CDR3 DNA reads TGCGCCAGCAGCTTGCCCAGCGGGGGACTCGGAGATACGCAGTATTTT. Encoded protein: CASSLPSGGLGDTQYF.

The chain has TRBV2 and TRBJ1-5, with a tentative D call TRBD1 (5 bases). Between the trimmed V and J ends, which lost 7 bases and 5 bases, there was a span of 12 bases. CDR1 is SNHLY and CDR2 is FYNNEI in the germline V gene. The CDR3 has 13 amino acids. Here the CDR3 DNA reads TGTGCCAGCATGGCAGGGAGGGATCAGCCCCAGCATTTT. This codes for CASMAGRDQPQHF. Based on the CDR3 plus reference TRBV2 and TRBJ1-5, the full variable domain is EPEVTQTPSHQVTQMGQEVILRCVPISNHLYFYWYRQILGQKVEFLVSFYNNEISEKSEIFDDQFSVERPDGSNFTLKIRSTKLEDSAMYFCASMAGRDQPQHFGDGTRLSIL.

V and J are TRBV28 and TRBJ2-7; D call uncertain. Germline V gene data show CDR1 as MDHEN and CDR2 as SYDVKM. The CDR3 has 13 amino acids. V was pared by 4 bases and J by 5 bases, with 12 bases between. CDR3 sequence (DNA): TGTGCCAGCAGTTCGCTACAGTTCCACGAGCAGTACTTC. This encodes CASSSLQFHEQYF. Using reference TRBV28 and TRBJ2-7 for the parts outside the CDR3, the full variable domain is DVKVTQSSRYLVKRTGEKVFLECVQDMDHENMFWYRQDPGLGLRLIYFSYDVKMKEKGDIPEGYSVSREKKERFSLILESASTNQTSMYLCASSSLQFHEQYFGPGTRLTVT.

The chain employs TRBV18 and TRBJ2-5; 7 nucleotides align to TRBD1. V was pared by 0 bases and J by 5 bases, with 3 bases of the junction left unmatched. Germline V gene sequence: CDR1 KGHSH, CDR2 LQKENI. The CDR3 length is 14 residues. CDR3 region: CASSPPGQSETQYF. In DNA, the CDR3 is TGTGCCAGCTCACCACCGGGACAGTCTGAGACCCAGTACTTC.

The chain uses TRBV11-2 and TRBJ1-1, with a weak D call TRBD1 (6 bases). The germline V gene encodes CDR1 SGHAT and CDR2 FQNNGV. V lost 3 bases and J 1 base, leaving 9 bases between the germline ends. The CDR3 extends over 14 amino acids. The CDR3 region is CASSFSDRNTEAFF. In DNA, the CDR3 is TGTGCCAGCAGCTTCTCGGACAGGAACACTGAAGCTTTCTTT.

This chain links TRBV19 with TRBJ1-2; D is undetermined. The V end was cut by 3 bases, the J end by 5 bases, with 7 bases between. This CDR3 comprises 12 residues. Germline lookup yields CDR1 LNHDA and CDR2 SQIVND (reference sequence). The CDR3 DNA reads TGTGCCAGTAGTATCAGGCAGTATGGCTACACCTTC. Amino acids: CASSIRQYGYTF.

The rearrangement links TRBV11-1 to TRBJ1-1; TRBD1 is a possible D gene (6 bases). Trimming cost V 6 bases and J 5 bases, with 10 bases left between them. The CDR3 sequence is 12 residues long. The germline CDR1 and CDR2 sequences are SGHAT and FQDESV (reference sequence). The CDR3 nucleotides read TGTGCCAGCAGTCAAACAGGGACTGAAGCTTTCTTT. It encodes CASSQTGTEAFF.

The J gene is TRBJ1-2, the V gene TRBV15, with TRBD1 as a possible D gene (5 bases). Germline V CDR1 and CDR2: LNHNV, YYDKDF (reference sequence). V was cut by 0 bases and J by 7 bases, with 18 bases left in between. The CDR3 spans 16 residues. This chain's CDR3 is CATSRDSPGKGLGYTF. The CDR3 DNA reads TGTGCCACCAGCAGAGATTCGCCAGGGAAGGGGCTTGGCTACACCTTC.

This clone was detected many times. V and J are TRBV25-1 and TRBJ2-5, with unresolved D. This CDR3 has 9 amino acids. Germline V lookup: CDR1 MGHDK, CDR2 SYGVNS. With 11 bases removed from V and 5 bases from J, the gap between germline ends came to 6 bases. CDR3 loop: CACGETQYF. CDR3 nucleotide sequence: TGTGCCTGTGGCGAGACCCAGTACTTC.

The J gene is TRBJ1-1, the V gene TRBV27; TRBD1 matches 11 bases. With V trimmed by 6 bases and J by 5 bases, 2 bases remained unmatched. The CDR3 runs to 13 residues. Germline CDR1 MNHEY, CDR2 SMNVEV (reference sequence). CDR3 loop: CASRRDRGTEAFF. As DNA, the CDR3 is TGTGCCAGCAGGCGGGACAGGGGGACTGAAGCTTTCTTT.

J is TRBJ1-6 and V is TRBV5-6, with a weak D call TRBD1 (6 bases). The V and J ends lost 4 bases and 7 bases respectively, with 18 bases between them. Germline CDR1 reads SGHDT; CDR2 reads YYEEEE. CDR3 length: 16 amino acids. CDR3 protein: CASSPRAGEENSPLHF. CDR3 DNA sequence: TGTGCCAGCAGCCCCCGGGCAGGGGAAGAAAATTCACCCCTCCACTTT.

The CDR3 region is CASSKEGASDYEQYF. CDR3 coding DNA: TGTGCCAGCAGTAAGGAGGGAGCGTCGGATTACGAGCAGTACTTC. The chain carries TRBV25-1 and TRBJ2-7; D is possibly TRBD2 (6 bases). Germline CDR1 is MGHDK and CDR2 is SYGVNS. This CDR3 region has 15 residues. V shed 5 bases and J shed 4 bases, with 18 bases lying between them.

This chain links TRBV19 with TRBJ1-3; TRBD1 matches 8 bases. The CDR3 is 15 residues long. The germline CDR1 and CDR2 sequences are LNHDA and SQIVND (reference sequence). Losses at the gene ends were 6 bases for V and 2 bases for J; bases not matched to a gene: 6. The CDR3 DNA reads TGTGCCAGTAGCCTTAGACAGGGGCCTGGAAACACCATATATTTT. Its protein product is CASSLRQGPGNTIYF.

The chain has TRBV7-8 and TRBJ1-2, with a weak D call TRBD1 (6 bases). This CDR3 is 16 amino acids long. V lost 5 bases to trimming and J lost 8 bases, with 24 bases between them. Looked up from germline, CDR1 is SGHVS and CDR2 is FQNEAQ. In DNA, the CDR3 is TGTGCCAGCAGCCCCGGGCGGGGGCAGGGGCCACGCGGCTACACCTTC. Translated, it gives CASSPGRGQGPRGYTF.